The clone carrying this T cell receptor (beta chain) was recorded at least ten times. Its antigen is still unknown. The data originate from a study of T cell repertoires in cytomegalovirus infection. Each CDR3 protein is one row after TCRdb ran MiXCR on the reads. The table includes under 800,000 distinct CDR3 sequences, more than 20% detected once. Trimming removed 2 bases from V and 0 bases from J, with 10 bases in between. The V gene's germline CDR1 is SGHTA and CDR2 FQGTGA. The CDR3 contains 15 residues. Study-level findings and limits: Accumulated public TCR beta family frequency recognized individuals carrying CMV together with the relevant HLA.

The chain has TRBV7-3 and TRBJ2-5, with D perhaps matching TRBD2 (6 bases). The sequenced sample was CD8+ T cells from PBMCs. The sequence derives from a human donor in good health (CMV status not recorded). Some clones in this sample may be carry-over from other donors' samples. The CDR3 DNA reads TGTGCCAGCAGCTTAGGGAGGTCGTACCAAGAGACCCAGTACTTC. Amino acids: CASSLGRSYQETQYF. Looking up the rest from reference TRBV7-3 and TRBJ2-5 gives the full variable domain: GAGVSQTPSNKVTEKGKYVELRCDPISGHTALYWYRQSLGQGPEFLIYFQGTGAADDSGLPNDRFFAVRPEGSVSTLKIQRTERGDSAVYLCASSLGRSYQETQYFGPGTRLLVL.